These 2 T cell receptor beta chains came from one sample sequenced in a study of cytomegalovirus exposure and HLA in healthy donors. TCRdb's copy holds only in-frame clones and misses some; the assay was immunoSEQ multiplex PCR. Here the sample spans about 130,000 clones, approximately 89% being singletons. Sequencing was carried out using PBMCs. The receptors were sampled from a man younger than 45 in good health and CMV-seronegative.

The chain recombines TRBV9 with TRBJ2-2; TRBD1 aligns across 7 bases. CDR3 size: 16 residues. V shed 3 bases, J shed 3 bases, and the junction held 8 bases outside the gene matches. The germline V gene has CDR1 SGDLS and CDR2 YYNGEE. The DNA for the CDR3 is TGTGCCAGCAGCGACCGAGGGGACAGACACACCGGGGAGCTGTTTTTT. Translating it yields CASSDRGDRHTGELFF.

The CDR3 DNA reads as TGTGCCAGCAGTTACTCGAAGGTCCGGACTCGGCCACCCCTCCACTTT. It codes for CASSYSKVRTRPPLHF. The chain recombines TRBV6-5 with TRBJ1-6; D is unresolved. The CDR3 has 16 residues. V lost 0 bases, J lost 11 bases, and 17 bases lay in between. Germline CDR1 is MNHEY and CDR2 is SVGAGI.